The 23 T cell receptor beta chains listed next were all sequenced from one sample in a study of T cells in Graves' hyperthyroidism and ophthalmopathy. Authors of the study amplified TCR beta CDR3 regions from RNA transcripts. First-round RT-PCR targeting the TCR CDR3 was performed with the HTBI primer set. TCRdb analysed the multiplex PCR reads with MiXCR anew, one entry per CDR3 protein. The repertoire includes 500,000 to 650,000 distinct CDR3 sequences, 13% to 15% of them detected once, and around 12% sits in the top ten. Sequenced: blood. These receptors were obtained from a woman between 45 and 65 years old with Graves' ophthalmopathy.

For the CDR3, the DNA is TGCGCCAGCAGCCCTGGGGCCTTCAATGAGCAGTTCTTC. Translated, it gives CASSPGAFNEQFF. The chain employs TRBV4-1 and TRBJ2-1, with TRBD1 as a possible D gene (5 bases). The germline CDR1 and CDR2 sequences are MGHRA and YSYEKL. The V gene lost 4 bases and the J gene lost 6 bases, with 10 bases spanning the gap. The CDR3 length is 13 residues.

The chain has TRBV25-1 and TRBJ2-5, with D perhaps assigned TRBD1 or TRBD2 (5 bases each). The CDR3 consists of 14 residues. In germline, CDR1 is MGHDK, CDR2 SYGVNS. V lost 3 bases and J lost 5, with 13 bases in between. The CDR3: CASSEWGLGETQYF. The CDR3 DNA reads TGTGCCAGCAGTGAGTGGGGGTTAGGGGAGACCCAGTACTTC.

The sample holds many counts of this clonotype. The chain couples TRBV12-3 or TRBV12-4 to TRBJ2-1; 7 positions match TRBD1. The J segment lost 0 bases and the V segment lost 5 bases, leaving 4 bases of the junction unmatched. This CDR3 has 15 residues. The CDR3 DNA reads TGTGCCAGCAGTCAACAGGGGATCTCCTACAATGAGCAGTTCTTC. Translated, it gives CASSQQGISYNEQFF.

Ten or more counts support this clonotype. The chain carries TRBV4-2 and TRBJ1-1; 9 bases fit TRBD1. Trimming removed 5 bases from V and 1 base from J; junction bases left unmatched: 5. This CDR3 has 15 amino acids. Germline CDR1 LGHNA, CDR2 YNFKEQ. CDR3 DNA: TGTGCCAGCAGCAAACGACAGGGGGAGAACACTGAAGCTTTCTTT. Its translation: CASSKRQGENTEAFF.

This clonotype was counted between two and nine times. The chain combines TRBV2 with TRBJ1-3, with D maybe TRBD1 (6 bases). Germline-derived CDR1 and CDR2 are SNHLY and FYNNEI. The CDR3 is 15 amino acids. Trimming stripped 1 base from V and 1 base from J, with 8 bases between. The CDR3 coding sequence is TGTGCCAGCAGTGAAGGAACAGGGTCTGGAAACACCATATATTTT. Amino acid sequence: CASSEGTGSGNTIYF.

The sample holds a few counts of this clonotype. The V gene is TRBV19, the J gene TRBJ2-7; 11 bases match TRBD2. The CDR3 length is 16 residues. Germline V CDR1 and CDR2: LNHDA, SQIVND (reference sequence). V shed 2 bases and J 2 bases; nucleotides not matched to a gene: 5. The CDR3 DNA follows: TGTGCCAGTAGTATAATGTTACTAGCGGGAGCCTACGAGCAGTACTTC. Its translation is CASSIMLLAGAYEQYF. Full variable domain (missing parts from reference TRBV19 and TRBJ2-7): DGGITQSPKYLFRKEGQNVTLSCEQNLNHDAMYWYRQDPGQGLRLIYYSQIVNDFQKGDIAEGYSVSREKKESFPLTVTSAQKNPTAFYLCASSIMLLAGAYEQYFGPGTRLTVT.

The gene calls are TRBV12-3 or TRBV12-4 and TRBJ2-1; the D gene is possibly TRBD2 (7 bases). V lost 6 bases and J lost 6, with 15 bases in between. CDR3 length: 14 residues. CDR3 protein: CASSHRGASNEQFF. The CDR3 DNA sequence: TGTGCCAGCAGCCACCGGGGGGCTAGCAATGAGCAGTTCTTC.

The chain is built from TRBV4-3 and TRBJ2-3, with TRBD2 matching 15 bases. V lost 3 bases, J lost 2 bases, and 6 bases stayed unmatched. The CDR3 length is 18 residues. Germline values: CDR1 LGHNA, CDR2 YSLEER. CDR3 in amino acids: CASSHQRTSGRVTDTQYF. The CDR3, as DNA: TGCGCCAGCAGCCACCAAAGGACTAGCGGGAGGGTCACAGATACGCAGTATTTT.

This clonotype was counted between two and nine times. The chain links TRBV28 to TRBJ1-2; D gene uncertain. This CDR3 is 13 amino acids long. Trimming cost V 5 bases and J 1 base, with 8 bases left between them. Per germline, CDR1 MDHEN and CDR2 SYDVKM. CDR3 sequence reads: CASSQRLNYGYTF. The CDR3 nucleotides are TGTGCCAGCAGTCAACGGCTTAACTATGGCTACACCTTC.

This clonotype appeared many times. This chain joins TRBV12-3 or TRBV12-4 and TRBJ1-1, with D perhaps matching TRBD1 (5 bases). Trimming took 10 bases from V and 5 from J, leaving 20 bases between them. This CDR3 is built from 14 residues. CDR3 nucleotide sequence: TGTGCCACCCAACCGGGGGGGGGTAGGACTGAAGCTTTCTTT. This encodes CATQPGGGRTEAFF.

This clonotype was counted ten times or more. The chain has TRBV20-1 and TRBJ2-1; D is tentatively TRBD1 or TRBD2 (5 bases each). This CDR3 is built from 12 residues. Germline assignment: CDR1 DFQATT and CDR2 SNEGSKA (reference sequence). The V gene lost 6 bases and the J gene lost 9 bases, with 15 bases spanning the gap. The CDR3 loop is CSAGTRVIEQFF. The CDR3 region has the DNA TGCAGTGCAGGGACCAGGGTTATTGAGCAGTTCTTC.

The chain carries TRBV18 and TRBJ1-1, with 7 bases aligning to TRBD1. J gave up 3 bases and V 8 bases, and 9 bases lay outside the gene matches. The V gene's germline CDR1 is KGHSH and CDR2 LQKENI. This CDR3 region has 14 residues. In nucleotides, the CDR3 is TGTGCCAGCCTACGAGGCACAGGGGACACTGAAGCTTTCTTT. The encoded protein is CASLRGTGDTEAFF. The full variable domain, completed using reference TRBV18 and TRBJ1-1, is NAGVMQNPRHLVRRRGQEARLRCSPMKGHSHVYWYRQLPEEGLKFMVYLQKENIIDESGMPKERFSAEFPKEGPSILRIQQVVRGDSAAYFCASLRGTGDTEAFFGQGTRLTVV.

Ten or more counts support this clonotype. J is TRBJ2-5 and V is TRBV3-1, with unresolved D. The germline V gene encodes CDR1 LGHDT and CDR2 YNNKEL (reference sequence). CDR3 length: 16 amino acids. V gave up 1 base and J gave up 4 bases, with 16 bases separating them. This chain's CDR3 is CASSQGFSLVGETQYF. Here the CDR3 DNA reads TGTGCCAGCAGCCAAGGGTTCAGCCTCGTTGGAGAGACCCAGTACTTC.

The sample holds many counts of this clonotype. The gene calls are TRBV20-1 and TRBJ1-5; weak D call: TRBD1 (5 bases). Germline CDR1 reads DFQATT; CDR2 reads SNEGSKA (reference sequence). V dropped 6 bases and J dropped 2 bases, with 14 bases sitting between them. This CDR3 spans 14 amino acids. The CDR3 sequence is CSAPERQRNQPQHF. The CDR3, as DNA: TGCAGTGCCCCCGAGAGACAGCGCAATCAGCCCCAGCATTTT.

This clonotype appeared many times. The chain has TRBV29-1 and TRBJ1-4, with 7 bases aligning to TRBD1. J gave up 8 bases and V 6 bases, and 0 bases lay outside the gene matches. The CDR3 spans 10 residues. Germline-derived CDR1 and CDR2 are SQVTM and ANQGSEA. CDR3 region: CSVGQEKLFF. CDR3 sequence (DNA): TGCAGCGTGGGACAGGAAAAACTGTTTTTT.

Many counts were recorded for this clonotype. The J gene is TRBJ2-5, the V gene TRBV11-3; D may be TRBD2 (5 bases). With 3 bases removed from V and 2 bases from J, the gap between germline ends came to 10 bases. Germline assignment: CDR1 SGHNT and CDR2 YENEEA. CDR3 length: 14 residues. The CDR3 spells CASSFTGRQETQYF. The CDR3 DNA follows: TGTGCCAGCAGCTTCACGGGAAGGCAAGAGACCCAGTACTTC.

The V gene is TRBV7-9, the J gene TRBJ1-1, with unresolved D. The length of the CDR3 is 11 residues. Germline values: CDR1 SEHNR, CDR2 FQNEAQ (reference sequence). V was clipped by 5 bases and J by 7 bases, with 8 bases between them. The CDR3 protein is CASSPEYEAFF. Here the CDR3 DNA reads TGTGCCAGCAGCCCAGAATATGAAGCTTTCTTT.

Ten or more counts support this clonotype. The chain joins TRBV27 to TRBJ2-5, with D perhaps matching TRBD2 (5 bases). CDR3 size: 13 residues. V was pared by 6 bases and J by 7 bases, with 15 bases between. From germline, CDR1 is MNHEY and CDR2 SMNVEV (reference sequence). CDR3 residues: CASSFSELRTQYF. The CDR3 nucleotides are TGTGCCAGCAGCTTTAGCGAACTAAGGACCCAGTACTTC.

This clonotype was seen at least ten times. The V and J genes are TRBV3-1 and TRBJ1-4; D is uncertain. The CDR3 totals 14 residues. Trimming took off 3 bases at V and 8 bases at J, with 13 bases between the two ends. Per germline, CDR1 LGHDT and CDR2 YNNKEL (reference sequence). The CDR3 DNA is TGTGCCAGCAGCCACCGACTCGCAGGAGAAAAACTGTTTTTT. Protein product: CASSHRLAGEKLFF. The variable domain in full, completed from reference TRBV3-1 and TRBJ1-4, reads DTAVSQTPKYLVTQMGNDKSIKCEQNLGHDTMYWYKQDSKKFLKIMFSYNNKELIINETVPNRFSPKSPDKAHLNLHINSLELGDSAVYFCASSHRLAGEKLFFGSGTQLSVL.

The CDR3 here is CASSSNPNSPLHF. As DNA, the CDR3 is TGTGCCAGCAGTTCAAATCCCAATTCACCCCTCCACTTT. The genes are TRBV6-9 and TRBJ1-6, with D uncertain. The CDR3 is 13 amino acids. Trimming stripped 4 bases from V and 7 bases from J, with 8 bases between. Germline V CDR1 and CDR2: MNHGY, SVAAGI.

This clonotype was observed many times. The chain couples TRBV28 to TRBJ2-1; TRBD2 matches 8 bases. V lost 4 bases, J lost 5 bases, and 10 bases stayed unmatched. CDR1 is MDHEN and CDR2 is SYDVKM in the germline V gene. The CDR3 length is 16 residues. The CDR3 protein is CASSSLWDSGNNEQFF. The CDR3 DNA reads TGTGCCAGCAGTTCCCTCTGGGATAGCGGGAACAATGAGCAGTTCTTC.

This clonotype was seen at least ten times. The genes are TRBV7-9 and TRBJ2-3; 10 nucleotides agree with TRBD2. The ends lost 4 bases at V and 8 bases at J; junction bases unmatched: 15. Germline assignment: CDR1 SEHNR and CDR2 FQNEAQ (reference sequence). This CDR3 is 17 amino acids long. The CDR3 nucleotides read TGTGCCAGCAGCTCACCTATCGGGACTAGCGAAGCCGGTACGCAGTATTTT. This codes for CASSSPIGTSEAGTQYF. The variable domain in full, with the rest retrieved from reference TRBV7-9 and TRBJ2-3, is DTGVSQNPRHKITKRGQNVTFRCDPISEHNRLYWYRQTLGQGPEFLTYFQNEAQLEKSRLLSDRFSAERPKGSFSTLEIQRTEQGDSAMYLCASSSPIGTSEAGTQYFGPGTRLTVL.

The sample holds a few counts of this clonotype. The chain is built from TRBV6-6 and TRBJ2-3, with D maybe TRBD2 (5 bases). This CDR3 spans 15 amino acids. With 2 bases removed from V and 0 bases from J, the gap between germline ends came to 9 bases. In germline, CDR1 is MNHNY, CDR2 SVGAGI (reference sequence). CDR3 sequence (DNA): TGTGCCAGCAGTTACGAAGTAGCGAGCACAGATACGCAGTATTTT. It specifies CASSYEVASTDTQYF.